The 26 T cell receptor beta chains below come from one sample, sequenced in a study of long-term antiretroviral therapy in people with HIV (dated by TCRdb to 2022 to 2024). The immunoSEQ hsTCRB v3.0 assay was used at survey level resolution to sequence the TRB variable region. TCRdb limited this immuneACCESS table to in-frame rearrangements with V and J called. A share of clones is missing; checked studies link under half to unresolved V genes, and the rest is unexplained. This sample has tens of thousands of clones in its table, and just over 85% of those were observed once. The ten largest clones add up to more than 15% of the sample. The specimen was unsorted PBMCs, collected 1.2 years after starting antiretroviral therapy. These receptors all stem from a man aged 50 or older with HIV.

The CDR3 loop reads CASSPRDRDQPQHF. CDR3 nucleotides: TGTGCCAGCAGTCCTCGGGACCGAGATCAGCCCCAGCATTTT. The V gene is TRBV6-1, the J gene TRBJ1-5; D possibly corresponds to TRBD1 (5 bases). The CDR3 is 14 residues long. Trimming removed 5 bases from V and 5 bases from J, with 13 bases in between. Germline values: CDR1 MNHNS, CDR2 SASEGT.

The genes are TRBV5-4 and TRBJ1-6; D is perhaps TRBD1 (6 bases). Trimming took off 0 bases at V and 9 bases at J, with 10 bases between the two ends. Germline V gene data show CDR1 as SGHNT and CDR2 as YYREEE (reference sequence). The CDR3 runs 14 residues. The CDR3 is CASSLDGGPSPLHF. CDR3 bases: TGTGCCAGCAGCTTGGACGGGGGGCCTTCACCCCTCCACTTT.

This clone was detected only a few times. The chain links TRBV12-2 to TRBJ1-6; TRBD1 is taken as the D call from the table, unchecked against the DNA. TRBV12-2 represents a pseudogene. This CDR3 has 14 amino acids. The chain's CDR3 is CVHAGDGHNSPLHF. In DNA, the CDR3 is TGTGTACACGCAGGGGACGGACATAATTCACCCCTCCACTTT.

The rearrangement joins TRBV5-1 to TRBJ2-3; 10 bases agree with TRBD2. J lost 2 bases, V lost 0 bases, and 12 bases had no gene match. This CDR3 is 19 amino acids long. Germline V CDR1 and CDR2: SGHRS, YFSETQ. The CDR3 DNA reads TGCGCCAGCAGCTTGGTTCCGCGACGGGGGACTAGCGACACAGATACGCAGTATTTT. Its translation is CASSLVPRRGTSDTDTQYF. Using reference TRBV5-1 and TRBJ2-3 for the parts outside the CDR3, the full variable domain is KAGVTQTPRYLIKTRGQQVTLSCSPISGHRSVSWYQQTPGQGLQFLFEYFSETQRNKGNFPGRFSGRQFSNSRSEMNVSTLELGDSALYLCASSLVPRRGTSDTDTQYFGPGTRLTVL.

This clone was seen only once. This chain links TRBV4-3 with TRBJ2-5, with no clear D. Germline V CDR1 and CDR2: LGHNA, YSLEER. This CDR3 region has 15 residues. The germline V and J ends were trimmed by 0 bases and 1 base, with 9 bases remaining between them. CDR3 coding DNA: TGCGCCAGCAGCCAAGATGGCCGGAGCCAAGAGACCCAGTACTTC. This translates into CASSQDGRSQETQYF.

The V gene is TRBV9, the J gene TRBJ2-1; TRBD2 agrees at 12 bases. V was pared by 2 bases and J by 7 bases, with 4 bases of the junction left unmatched. Germline lookup yields CDR1 SGDLS and CDR2 YYNGEE. There are 15 residues in the CDR3. DNA of the CDR3: TGTGCCAGCAGCGTCCTAGCGGGGGGGCGTAATGAGCAGTTCTTC. Its protein product is CASSVLAGGRNEQFF.

The V gene is TRBV7-3, the J gene TRBJ2-3; 8 bases line up with TRBD2. V dropped 5 bases and J dropped 3; count of bases not matched to a gene: 4. This CDR3 spans 14 amino acids. The germline V gene encodes CDR1 SGHTA and CDR2 FQGTGA. The CDR3 sequence: CASSISGETDTQYF. The CDR3 DNA follows: TGTGCCAGCAGCATTAGCGGGGAGACAGATACGCAGTATTTT.

This chain connects TRBV5-1 to TRBJ2-4, with unresolved D. Trimming pared 0 bases from V and 8 bases from J, leaving 12 bases between. CDR1 and CDR2 from the germline V gene are SGHRS and YFSETQ. CDR3 size: 14 residues. The CDR3 DNA is TGCGCCAGCAGCTTGGCCTCGCTGGAGTACATTCAGTACTTC. Translating it yields CASSLASLEYIQYF.

The chain joins TRBV6-5 to TRBJ1-5, with 7 nucleotides matching TRBD1. Unmatched junction bases numbered 5, after V lost 6 bases and J lost 3 bases. The CDR3 contains 14 residues. Germline V lookup: CDR1 MNHEY, CDR2 SVGAGI. DNA for the CDR3: TGTGCCAGCAGAAGGACAGGCATCAATCAGCCCCAGCATTTT. Encoded protein: CASRRTGINQPQHF.

The chain links TRBV10-1 to TRBJ1-2, with D possibly being TRBD1 (5 bases). This CDR3 comprises 16 residues. CDR1 is WNHNN, CDR2 SYGVQD, per germline (reference sequence). V lost 3 bases and J lost 6, with 20 bases in between. CDR3 sequence (DNA): TGCGCCAGCAGTGATAGGGTGAGGGGTAAGCGAGATGGCTACACCTTC. As protein: CASSDRVRGKRDGYTF.

The rearrangement links TRBV27 to TRBJ2-1; 11 nucleotides align to TRBD2. The trim removed 2 bases at V and 7 bases at J, leaving 4 bases unmatched. The CDR3 consists of 15 residues. CDR1 and CDR2 (germline): MNHEY, SMNVEV (reference sequence). CDR3 residues: CASSLVSGGANEQFF. CDR3 sequence (DNA): TGTGCCAGCAGTTTAGTTAGCGGGGGGGCGAATGAGCAGTTCTTC.

This clone was found once. The genes are TRBV5-5 and TRBJ1-2; 9 bases are shared with TRBD1. V lost 4 bases to trimming and J lost 0 bases; unmatched junction nucleotides: 7. This CDR3 region has 16 residues. Germline CDR1 and CDR2: SGHKS and YYEKEE (reference sequence). CDR3 region: CASSLDRGLANYGYTF. The CDR3 coding sequence is TGTGCCAGCAGCCTGGACAGGGGCTTAGCTAACTATGGCTACACCTTC. Using reference TRBV5-5 and TRBJ1-2 for the parts outside the CDR3, the full variable domain is DAGVTQSPTHLIKTRGQQVTLRCSPISGHKSVSWYQQVLGQGPQFIFQYYEKEERGRGNFPDRFSARQFPNYSSELNVNALLLGDSALYLCASSLDRGLANYGYTFGSGTRLTVV.

The rearrangement joins TRBV10-2 to TRBJ2-2; 7 bases match TRBD1. The CDR3 has 13 amino acids. Germline CDR1 is WSHSY and CDR2 is SAAADI. After removal of 8 bases from V and 3 bases from J, the junction contained 3 bases not matched to a gene. This CDR3 is CASGDRDTGELFF. CDR3 in DNA: TGCGCCAGCGGCGACAGGGACACCGGGGAGCTGTTTTTT.

This chain joins TRBV28 and TRBJ1-5; tentatively, D is TRBD1 (6 bases). Deletions cut 5 bases from V and 7 bases from J, with 9 bases between. CDR1 is MDHEN and CDR2 is SYDVKM in the germline V gene. The CDR3 runs to 12 residues. CDR3 nucleotides: TGTGCCAGCAGTACGGGACAACAGCCCCAGCATTTT. Its protein product is CASSTGQQPQHF.

The chain couples TRBV28 to TRBJ1-1; 8 bases fit TRBD1. Germline V CDR1 and CDR2: MDHEN, SYDVKM. With V trimmed by 2 bases and J by 5 bases, 4 bases remained unmatched. The CDR3 has 14 residues. In DNA form, the CDR3 reads TGTGCCAGCAGTTTACGAACAGGGGGTACTGAAGCTTTCTTT. Translation gives CASSLRTGGTEAFF.

The V gene is TRBV7-9, the J gene TRBJ1-1, with a weak D call TRBD1 (5 bases). Germline values: CDR1 SEHNR, CDR2 FQNEAQ (reference sequence). The V and J ends lost 3 bases and 8 bases respectively, with 10 bases between them. The CDR3 has 12 residues. CDR3 residues: CASSFRDFEAFF. The CDR3 nucleotides read TGTGCCAGCAGCTTCCGGGACTTCGAAGCTTTCTTT.

J is TRBJ2-3 and V is TRBV5-6; D unresolved. V was cut by 3 bases and J by 2 bases, with 10 bases left in between. CDR1 SGHDT and CDR2 YYEEEE come from the germline V gene. The CDR3 totals 14 residues. In DNA form, the CDR3 reads TGTGCCAGCAGCTGGGCCAGTTCCACAGATACGCAGTATTTT. Translating gives CASSWASSTDTQYF.

This chain connects TRBV28 to TRBJ2-7; 9 nucleotides agree with TRBD2. The germline V gene has CDR1 MDHEN and CDR2 SYDVKM. J was trimmed by 7 bases and V by 2 bases; bases with no gene match: 6. The CDR3 is made up of 14 amino acids. The CDR3 here is CASSLVAGGREQYF. Here the CDR3 DNA reads TGTGCCAGCAGTTTAGTGGCGGGGGGGCGGGAGCAGTACTTC.

This clone was detected a few times. This sequence joins TRBV7-2 and TRBJ1-2; 9 bases agree with TRBD1. Per germline, CDR1 SGHTA and CDR2 FQGNSA. The ends lost 4 bases at V and 7 bases at J; junction bases unmatched: 13. The CDR3 contains 16 residues. The chain's CDR3 is CASSSLAIGTGSGYTF. For the CDR3, the DNA is TGTGCCAGCAGCTCTCTAGCCATCGGGACAGGGAGTGGCTACACCTTC.

This chain connects TRBV4-3 to TRBJ2-1; unclear D gene. V gave up 4 bases and J gave up 0 bases, with 10 bases separating them. The germline V gene has CDR1 LGHNA and CDR2 YSLEER. The CDR3 has 15 residues. The DNA of the CDR3 is TGCGCCAGCAGCCGAGACTCGAGCTCCTACAATGAGCAGTTCTTC. It yields the protein CASSRDSSSYNEQFF.

The J gene is TRBJ1-1, the V gene TRBV6-1; 10 bases agree with TRBD1. The germline V gene encodes CDR1 MNHNS and CDR2 SASEGT. Germline trimming cut 4 bases from V and 4 bases from J; bases unmatched to any gene: 18. There are 19 residues in the CDR3. The CDR3 loop is CASSGRDRGKGQGGTEAFF. For the CDR3, the DNA is TGTGCCAGCAGTGGCCGGGACAGGGGCAAGGGTCAAGGGGGCACTGAAGCTTTCTTT.

The chain combines TRBV14 with TRBJ2-5; no definite D call. Between the trimmed V and J ends, which lost 4 bases and 6 bases, there was a span of 12 bases. The length of the CDR3 is 13 residues. Looked up from germline, CDR1 is SGHDN and CDR2 is FVKESK. CDR3 loop: CASSPKQLKTQYF. The DNA of the CDR3 is TGTGCCAGCAGCCCAAAACAACTGAAGACCCAGTACTTC.

The sample holds one count of this clone. The V call is TRBV7-9, the J call TRBJ2-7; D is unresolved. The V end lost 0 bases, the J end lost 2 bases, and 8 bases lay between the germline ends. From germline, CDR1 is SEHNR and CDR2 FQNEAQ (reference sequence). The CDR3 sequence is 14 residues long. CDR3 DNA: TGTGCCAGCAGCTTAGCGTCCGGAGCCTACGAGCAGTACTTC. Its protein is CASSLASGAYEQYF.

The rearrangement uses TRBV23-1 and TRBJ1-5; 7 bases are a match to TRBD1. TRBV23-1 is identified as an open reading frame with a role that is uncertain. The CDR3 contains 15 residues. With 0 bases clipped from V and 5 bases from J, the junction kept 4 bases outside the gene matches. CDR3 coding DNA: TGCGCCAGCAGTCAATCAGGGACAGAGGATCAGCCCCAGCATTTT. It yields the protein CASSQSGTEDQPQHF.

This clone was observed a few times. V is TRBV7-2 and J is TRBJ2-2, with 8 bases lining up with TRBD1. The CDR3 covers 16 residues. The V segment lost 5 bases and the J segment 7 bases; nucleotides outside the gene matches: 12. Germline V lookup: CDR1 SGHTA, CDR2 FQGNSA. CDR3 nucleotides: TGTGCCAGCAGCCCAAGAATAGGGACAGGTAGCGGGGAGCTGTTTTTT. The encoded protein is CASSPRIGTGSGELFF.

V and J are TRBV28 and TRBJ1-2, with 9 nucleotides matching TRBD1. Trimming cost V 7 bases and J 8 bases; bases outside gene matches: 8. CDR3 size: 13 residues. Germline CDR1 is MDHEN and CDR2 is SYDVKM. The CDR3 sequence is CASNWDRVGGYTF. For the CDR3, the DNA is TGTGCCAGCAATTGGGACAGGGTGGGAGGCTACACCTTC.